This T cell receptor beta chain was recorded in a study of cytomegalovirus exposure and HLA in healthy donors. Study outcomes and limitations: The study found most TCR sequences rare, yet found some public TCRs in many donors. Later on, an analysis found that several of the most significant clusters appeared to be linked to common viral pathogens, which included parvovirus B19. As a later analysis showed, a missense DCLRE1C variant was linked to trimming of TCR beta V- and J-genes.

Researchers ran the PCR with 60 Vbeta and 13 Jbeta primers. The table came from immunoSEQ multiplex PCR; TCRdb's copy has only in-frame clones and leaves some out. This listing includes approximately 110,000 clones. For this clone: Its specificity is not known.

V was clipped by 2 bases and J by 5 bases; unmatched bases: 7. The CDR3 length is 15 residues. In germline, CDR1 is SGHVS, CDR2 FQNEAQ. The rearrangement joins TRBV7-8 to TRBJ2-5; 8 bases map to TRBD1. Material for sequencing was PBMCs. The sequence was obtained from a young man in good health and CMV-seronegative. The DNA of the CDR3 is TGTGCCAGCAGCTTACAGGGGGCGGCGAAGGAGACCCAGTACTTC. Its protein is CASSLQGAAKETQYF.